These T cell receptor beta chains were read from a single sample in a study of graft-versus-host responses after intestinal transplantation. Sequenced by immunoSEQ multiplex PCR; TCRdb stores in-frame clones only, minus some. Among around 21,000 clones listed, under 75% were seen once. The specimen comprised ileum tissue, sampled 20 days after intestinal transplant. These receptor sequences come from a human patient who received an intestinal transplant, so some T cells may come from the graft donor. CDR3s include the opening cysteine and the closing phenylalanine or tryptophan. A D gene is named only where the DNA matches it firmly. Rows give clone size only sometimes, using once, few, many, or a class for an expanded clone.

j_call v_call clone_size d_call cdr3_aa cdr3_nt
TRBJ1-2 TRBV30 - - CAWSVREIDGYTF TGTGCCTGGAGTGTACGGGAGATTGATGGCTACACCTTC
TRBJ2-7 TRBV7-9 - - CASSQGSNEQYF TGTGCCAGCAGCCAGGGGTCTAACGAGCAGTACTTC
TRBJ1-5 TRBV30 - - CAWSVLTGKPQHF TGTGCCTGGAGTGTACTTACCGGGAAGCCCCAGCATTTT
TRBJ2-3 TRBV2 - TRBD1 CATDRVDTQYF TGTGCCACGGACAGGGTCGACACGCAGTATTTT
TRBJ1-1 TRBV6-6 once TRBD1 CASTPARTGITEAFF TGTGCCAGCACCCCAGCGCGGACAGGGATAACTGAAGCTTTCTTT
TRBJ1-2 TRBV27 - TRBD1 CASSSYRGAGDGYTF TGTGCCAGCAGCTCCTACAGGGGAGCCGGGGATGGCTACACCTTC
TRBJ2-2 TRBV9 - TRBD2 CASSAGLAGGPGGELFF TGTGCCAGCAGCGCTGGACTAGCGGGAGGGCCTGGCGGGGAGCTGTTTTTT
TRBJ2-2 TRBV5-1 - - CASSQTGRVGTGELFF TGCGCCAGCAGCCAAACAGGGCGGGTGGGCACCGGGGAGCTGTTTTTT
TRBJ1-5 TRBV19 once - CASNTQLSNQPQHF TGTGCCAGTAATACACAGTTGAGCAATCAGCCCCAGCATTTT
TRBJ2-1 TRBV9 - TRBD1 CASSPRTGDYNEQFF TGTGCCAGCAGCCCGCGGACAGGGGATTACAATGAGCAGTTCTTC
TRBJ1-2 TRBV6-6 - - CASSKHTTVDYGYTF TGTGCCAGCAGTAAACACACAACAGTCGACTATGGCTACACCTTC
TRBJ2-7 TRBV4-3 - - CASSQDHRGGSYEQYF TGCGCCAGCAGCCAAGACCATAGGGGGGGCTCCTACGAGCAGTACTTC
TRBJ2-7 TRBV30 once - CAWNLVPRSYEQYF TGTGCCTGGAACTTGGTGCCTAGGTCCTACGAGCAGTACTTC
TRBJ2-7 TRBV5-5 - TRBD2 CASSLGTSGSDSSYEQYF TGTGCCAGCAGCTTGGGGACTAGCGGGAGTGATAGCTCCTACGAGCAGTACTTC
TRBJ1-2 TRBV7-9 - TRBD1 CASSLVVTGWSYTF TGTGCCAGCAGCTTAGTTGTGACAGGGTGGAGCTACACCTTC
TRBJ2-7 TRBV7-2 - - CASSLSYPSRGKDEQYF TGTGCCAGCAGCTTAAGCTACCCATCAAGGGGCAAGGACGAGCAGTACTTC
TRBJ1-2 TRBV27 - - CASSLGVNYGYTF TGTGCCAGCAGTCTCGGGGTTAACTATGGCTACACCTTC
TRBJ1-2 TRBV7-9 - - CASRGATHGYTF TGTGCCAGCCGGGGGGCTACCCATGGCTACACCTTC
TRBJ2-7 TRBV30 few TRBD2 CAWESGGSSYEQYF TGTGCCTGGGAAAGCGGGGGGAGCTCCTACGAGCAGTACTTC
TRBJ1-1 TRBV9 - - CASSPGAGYTEAFF TGTGCCAGCAGCCCCGGGGCGGGGTACACTGAAGCTTTCTTT
TRBJ2-7 TRBV5-6 - TRBD2 CASSYGLGSYEQYF TGTGCCAGCAGTTACGGACTAGGGAGTTACGAGCAGTACTTC
TRBJ2-7 TRBV7-7 - - CASSLEGQFYEQYF TGTGCCAGCAGCTTAGAAGGACAGTTCTACGAGCAGTACTTC
TRBJ1-1 TRBV7-3 - - CASSSYGGMNTEAFF TGTGCCAGCAGCTCCTACGGCGGAATGAACACTGAAGCTTTCTTT
TRBJ1-2 TRBV5-1 - TRBD1 CASSETGAYGYTF TGCGCCAGCAGCGAGACAGGGGCCTATGGCTACACCTTC
TRBJ2-1 TRBV5-1 - TRBD2 CASSLPGTSGGGNEQFF TGCGCCAGCAGCTTGCCAGGGACTAGCGGGGGAGGCAATGAGCAGTTCTTC
TRBJ1-5 TRBV5-5 - TRBD1 CASSFGTGNQPQHF TGTGCCAGCAGCTTCGGGACAGGGAACCAGCCCCAGCATTTT